Following are 11 T cell receptor beta chains from one sample sequenced in a study of T-cell memory formation after mild COVID-19. In TCRdb, the 5' RACE reads were re-called with MiXCR into one record per CDR3 protein. Of 40,000 to 60,000 distinct CDR3 sequences detected, roughly a tenth appear once; the ten largest clones hold over 9.5%. Input material: PBMCs or a T cell subset sorted from them (not recorded which). Source of these receptors: an adult woman who had mild COVID-19 (a few samples of this study predate the infection). Cell type and time point are not known.

This clonotype was seen a few times. The J gene is TRBJ2-7, the V gene TRBV5-1; possible D gene TRBD1, 5 bases. The length of the CDR3 is 14 residues. Germline CDR1 is SGHRS and CDR2 is YFSETQ. V lost 3 bases, J lost 2 bases, and 12 bases lay in between. This CDR3 reads CASSSSSGTYEQYF. The DNA of the CDR3 is TGCGCCAGCAGCTCGTCCTCAGGGACCTACGAGCAGTACTTC.

This clonotype has more than one count but fewer than ten. The rearrangement links TRBV30 to TRBJ2-5; D might be TRBD1 or TRBD2, each matching 5 bases. V was cut by 1 base and J by 1 base, with 13 bases left in between. Germline V gives CDR1 GTSNPN, CDR2 SVGIG (reference sequence). The CDR3 consists of 15 residues. The DNA for the CDR3 is TGTGCCTGGAGTGAAGGGATGGGACCCCAAGAGACCCAGTACTTC. It translates to CAWSEGMGPQETQYF.

V usage is TRBV2 and J usage is TRBJ2-1, with 7 positions matching TRBD1. The ends lost 8 bases at V and 4 bases at J; junction bases unmatched: 8. This CDR3 region has 14 residues. Germline CDR1 reads SNHLY; CDR2 reads FYNNEI. The CDR3 DNA sequence: TGTGCCAGCTACCGGACAGGTTCTTACAATGAGCAGTTCTTC. Translation: CASYRTGSYNEQFF. The full variable domain, in which reference TRBV2 and TRBJ2-1 provide the parts outside the CDR3, is EPEVTQTPSHQVTQMGQEVILRCVPISNHLYFYWYRQILGQKVEFLVSFYNNEISEKSEIFDDQFSVERPDGSNFTLKIRSTKLEDSAMYFCASYRTGSYNEQFFGPGTRLTVL.

The chain joins TRBV5-1 to TRBJ1-3, with D uncertain. Between the trimmed V and J ends, which lost 4 bases and 0 bases, there was a span of 17 bases. CDR1 is SGHRS and CDR2 is YFSETQ in the germline V gene. The CDR3 is 17 amino acids. The CDR3 sequence is CASSIEGRENSGNTIYF. CDR3 coding DNA: TGCGCCAGCAGCATAGAAGGACGGGAAAACTCTGGAAACACCATATATTTT.

This clonotype is termed medium-sized. The V and J genes are TRBV6-6 and TRBJ2-1; TRBD2 might be the D (6 bases). The V end lost 7 bases, the J end lost 7 bases, and 17 bases lay between the germline ends. Germline-derived CDR1 and CDR2 are MNHNY and SVGAGI (reference sequence). The CDR3 is made up of 14 amino acids. The DNA of the CDR3 is TGTGCCAGCACAATAGCGGCCTCAGGGAATGAGCAGTTCTTC. It yields the protein CASTIAASGNEQFF.

CDR3 nucleotide sequence: TGCAGTGCTAGAGTCGAGAGTAGGACAGTTAATCAGCCCCAGCATTTT. As protein: CSARVESRTVNQPQHF. The V call is TRBV20-1, the J call TRBJ1-5; TRBD1 might be the D (6 bases). The CDR3 has 16 amino acids. Germline V gene lookup returns CDR1 DFQATT and CDR2 SNEGSKA (reference sequence). V shed 1 base and J shed 4 bases, with 17 bases lying between them.

This clonotype was counted between two and nine times. The rearrangement links TRBV14 to TRBJ2-2; the D is unclear. Trimming shortened V by 2 bases and J by 5 bases, and 6 bases separated the two germline ends. The germline V gene encodes CDR1 SGHDN and CDR2 FVKESK. The CDR3 is made up of 13 amino acids. CDR3 bases: TGTGCCAGCAGCCAACCTATTACCGGGGAGCTGTTTTTT. This codes for CASSQPITGELFF. Filled out from reference TRBV14 and TRBJ2-2, the complete variable domain reads EAGVTQFPSHSVIEKGQTVTLRCDPISGHDNLYWYRRVMGKEIKFLLHFVKESKQDESGMPNNRFLAERTGGTYSTLKVQPAELEDSGVYFCASSQPITGELFFGEGSRLTVL.

Only a few counts were recorded for this clonotype. The J gene is TRBJ2-5, the V gene TRBV9; tentative D call: TRBD2 (5 bases). Trimming pared 1 base from V and 4 bases from J, leaving 11 bases between. The length of the CDR3 is 14 residues. CDR1 SGDLS and CDR2 YYNGEE come from the germline V gene. The CDR3 DNA sequence: TGTGCCAGCAGCGTAAGTGGGAGCACAGAGACCCAGTACTTC. Translating it yields CASSVSGSTETQYF.

This clonotype was observed many times. The chain has TRBV6-5 and TRBJ1-4; D gene unclear. Trimming pared 0 bases from V and 8 bases from J, leaving 16 bases between. The CDR3 is 16 amino acids. Per germline, CDR1 MNHEY and CDR2 SVGAGI. CDR3 amino acids: CASSYSRTGSGEKLFF. DNA for the CDR3: TGTGCCAGCAGTTACTCGAGAACTGGGAGTGGAGAAAAACTGTTTTTT.

This clonotype was counted ten times or more. The rearrangement uses TRBV7-2 and TRBJ2-7; D is undetermined. This CDR3 region has 14 residues. V lost 0 bases and J lost 2, with 8 bases in between. CDR1 is SGHTA, CDR2 FQGNSA, per germline. CDR3 nucleotides: TGTGCCAGCAGCTTAGCCGGGCCGCCCTACGAGCAGTACTTC. This gives the protein CASSLAGPPYEQYF.

This clonotype was counted only a few times. Here the CDR3 DNA reads TGTGCCAGCAGCTCCGACAGGGTCCTTGAGCAGTTCTTC. Translating gives CASSSDRVLEQFF. The chain is built from TRBV5-4 and TRBJ2-1; TRBD1 matches 7 bases. Germline V gives CDR1 SGHNT, CDR2 YYREEE (reference sequence). The CDR3 contains 13 residues. The trim removed 3 bases at V and 9 bases at J, leaving 6 bases unmatched.